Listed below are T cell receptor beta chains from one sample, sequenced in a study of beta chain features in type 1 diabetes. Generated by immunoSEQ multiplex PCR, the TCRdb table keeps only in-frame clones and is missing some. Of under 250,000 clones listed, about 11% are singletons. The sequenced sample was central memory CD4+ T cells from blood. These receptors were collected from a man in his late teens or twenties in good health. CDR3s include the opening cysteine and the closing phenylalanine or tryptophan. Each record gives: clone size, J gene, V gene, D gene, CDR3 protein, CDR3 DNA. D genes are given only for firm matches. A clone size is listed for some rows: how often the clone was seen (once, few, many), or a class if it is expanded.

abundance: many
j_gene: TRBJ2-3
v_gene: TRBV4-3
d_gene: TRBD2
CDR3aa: CASSQEAGGLTDTQYF
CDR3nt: TGCGCCAGCAGCCAAGAGGCGGGAGGACTCACAGATACGCAGTATTTT

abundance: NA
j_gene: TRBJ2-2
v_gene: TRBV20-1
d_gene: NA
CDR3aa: CSAIDTGELFF
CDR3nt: TGCAGTGCGATCGACACCGGGGAGCTGTTTTTT

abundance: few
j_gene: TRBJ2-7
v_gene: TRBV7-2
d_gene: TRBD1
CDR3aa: CASSWNRGTEQYF
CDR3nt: TGTGCCAGCAGCTGGAACAGGGGAACCGAGCAGTACTTC

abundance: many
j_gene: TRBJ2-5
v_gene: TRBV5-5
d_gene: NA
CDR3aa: CASSAPGVGETQYF
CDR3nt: TGTGCCAGCAGCGCGCCCGGAGTAGGGGAGACCCAGTACTTC

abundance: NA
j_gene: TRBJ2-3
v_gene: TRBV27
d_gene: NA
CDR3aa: CASSAEGERDTQYF
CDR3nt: TGTGCCAGCAGTGCCGAGGGGGAAAGAGATACGCAGTATTTT

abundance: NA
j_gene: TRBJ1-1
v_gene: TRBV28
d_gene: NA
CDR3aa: CASRDTGREAFF
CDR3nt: TGTGCCAGCAGAGATACAGGGCGTGAAGCTTTCTTT

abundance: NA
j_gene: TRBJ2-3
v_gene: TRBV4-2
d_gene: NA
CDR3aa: CASSQAGGARPDTQYF
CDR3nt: TGTGCCAGCAGCCAAGCGGGGGGCGCCCGGCCAGATACGCAGTATTTT

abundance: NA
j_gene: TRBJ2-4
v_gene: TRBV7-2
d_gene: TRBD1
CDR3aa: CASSRQGKDIQYF
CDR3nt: TGTGCCAGCAGTCGACAGGGTAAAGACATTCAGTACTTC

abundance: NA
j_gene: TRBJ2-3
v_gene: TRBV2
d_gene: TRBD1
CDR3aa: CASSAQGGTDTQYF
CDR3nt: TGTGCCAGCAGTGCACAGGGGGGCACAGATACGCAGTATTTT

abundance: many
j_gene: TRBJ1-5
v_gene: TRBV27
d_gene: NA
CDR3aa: CASSLSYRQPQHF
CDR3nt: TGTGCCAGCAGTTTATCGTATCGTCAGCCCCAGCATTTT

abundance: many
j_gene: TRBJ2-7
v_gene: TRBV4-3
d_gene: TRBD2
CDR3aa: CASSRAGGSSYEQYF
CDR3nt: TGCGCCAGCAGCCGAGCGGGAGGTAGCTCCTACGAGCAGTACTTC

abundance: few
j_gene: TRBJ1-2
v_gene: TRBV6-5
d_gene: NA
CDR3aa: CASQQGSDGGYTF
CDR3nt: TGTGCCAGCCAACAGGGAAGCGACGGAGGCTACACCTTC

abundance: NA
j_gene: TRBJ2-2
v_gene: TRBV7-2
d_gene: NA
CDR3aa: CASSLLGAGELFF
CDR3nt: TGTGCCAGCAGCTTATTAGGGGCCGGGGAGCTGTTTTTT

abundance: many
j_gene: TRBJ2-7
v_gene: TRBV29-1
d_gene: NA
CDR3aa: CSVRQATYEQYF
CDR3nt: TGCAGCGTTCGTCAGGCAACCTACGAGCAGTACTTC

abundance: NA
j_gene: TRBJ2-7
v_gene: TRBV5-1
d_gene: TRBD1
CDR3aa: CASSLGDRSYEQYF
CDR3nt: TGCGCCAGCAGCTTGGGGGACAGGTCCTACGAGCAGTACTTC

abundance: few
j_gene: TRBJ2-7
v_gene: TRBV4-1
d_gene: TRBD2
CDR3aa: CASSRAGLASPYEQYF
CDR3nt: TGCGCCAGCAGCCGAGCGGGACTAGCCAGCCCCTACGAGCAGTACTTC

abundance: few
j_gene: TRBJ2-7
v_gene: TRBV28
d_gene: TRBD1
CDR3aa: CASQPRDRAYEQYF
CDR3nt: TGTGCCAGCCAACCCCGGGACAGGGCCTACGAGCAGTACTTC

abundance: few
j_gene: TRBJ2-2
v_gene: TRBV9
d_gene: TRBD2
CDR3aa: CASSVVSGRAGTGELFF
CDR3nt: TGTGCCAGCAGCGTAGTTAGCGGGAGGGCGGGCACCGGGGAGCTGTTTTTT

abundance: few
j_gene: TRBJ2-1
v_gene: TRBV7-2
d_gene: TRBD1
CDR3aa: CASSSGTGHIDEQFF
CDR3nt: TGTGCCAGCAGTTCCGGGACAGGGCATATAGATGAGCAGTTCTTC

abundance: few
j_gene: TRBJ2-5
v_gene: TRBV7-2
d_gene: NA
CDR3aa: CASSLGWQETQYF
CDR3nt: TGTGCCAGCAGCTTAGGGTGGCAAGAGACCCAGTACTTC

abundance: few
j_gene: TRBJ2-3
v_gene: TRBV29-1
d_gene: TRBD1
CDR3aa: CSVQLGTESTDTQYF
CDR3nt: TGCAGCGTTCAGTTGGGGACAGAAAGCACAGATACGCAGTATTTT

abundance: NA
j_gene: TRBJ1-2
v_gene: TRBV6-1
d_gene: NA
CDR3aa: CASKLFGTEGYTF
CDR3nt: TGTGCCAGCAAGTTATTCGGGACGGAAGGCTACACCTTC

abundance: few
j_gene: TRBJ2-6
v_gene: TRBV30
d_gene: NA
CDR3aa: CAWRTRVYSGANVLTF
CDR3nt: TGTGCCTGGAGGACGCGGGTATACTCTGGGGCCAACGTCCTGACTTTC

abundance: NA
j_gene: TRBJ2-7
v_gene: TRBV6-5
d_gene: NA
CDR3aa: CASSYDGSYEQYF
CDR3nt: TGTGCCAGCAGTTACGACGGCTCCTACGAGCAGTACTTC

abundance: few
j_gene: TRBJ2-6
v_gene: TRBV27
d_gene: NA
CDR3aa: CASSFSRSGANVLTF
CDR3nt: TGTGCCAGCAGTTTCTCCCGCTCTGGGGCCAACGTCCTGACTTTC

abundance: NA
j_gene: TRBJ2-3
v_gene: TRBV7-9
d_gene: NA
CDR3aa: CASSFSDTQYF
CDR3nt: TGTGCCAGCAGCTTCTCGGATACGCAGTATTTT

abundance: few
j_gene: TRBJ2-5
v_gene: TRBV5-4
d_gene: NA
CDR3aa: CASSPPEEETQYF
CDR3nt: TGTGCCAGCAGCCCACCGGAGGAGGAGACCCAGTACTTC

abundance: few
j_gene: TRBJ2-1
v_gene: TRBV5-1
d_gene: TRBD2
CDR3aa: CASSTTSGSGYEQFF
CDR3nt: TGCGCCAGCAGTACGACTAGCGGGAGTGGCTATGAGCAGTTCTTC

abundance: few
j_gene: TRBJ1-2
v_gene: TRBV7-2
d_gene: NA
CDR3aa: CASSLQGLYTF
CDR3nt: TGTGCCAGCAGCTTGCAGGGACTCTACACCTTC

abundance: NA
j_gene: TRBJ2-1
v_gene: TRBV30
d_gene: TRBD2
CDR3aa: CAWSRIAGSSYNEQFF
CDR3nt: TGTGCCTGGAGTCGAATAGCGGGCAGCTCCTACAATGAGCAGTTCTTC

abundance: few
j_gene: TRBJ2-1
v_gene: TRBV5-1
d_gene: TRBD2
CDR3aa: CASSLGVGLAGGEQFF
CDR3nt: TGCGCCAGCAGCTTGGGCGTGGGACTAGCGGGCGGTGAGCAGTTCTTC

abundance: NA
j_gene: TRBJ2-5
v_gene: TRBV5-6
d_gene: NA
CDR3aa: CASFPLGNQETQYF
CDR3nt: TGTGCCAGCTTCCCACTCGGGAATCAAGAGACCCAGTACTTC

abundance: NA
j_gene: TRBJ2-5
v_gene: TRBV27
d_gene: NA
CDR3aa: CASTPRAEETQYF
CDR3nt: TGTGCCAGCACGCCCCGGGCCGAAGAGACCCAGTACTTC

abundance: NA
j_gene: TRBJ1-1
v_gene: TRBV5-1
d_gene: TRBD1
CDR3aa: CASSADRPNTEAFF
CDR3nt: TGCGCCAGCTCAGCGGACAGGCCGAACACTGAAGCTTTCTTT

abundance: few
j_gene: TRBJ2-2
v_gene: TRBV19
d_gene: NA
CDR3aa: CASSLRDGELFF
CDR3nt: TGTGCCAGTAGTTTGCGGGACGGGGAGCTGTTTTTT

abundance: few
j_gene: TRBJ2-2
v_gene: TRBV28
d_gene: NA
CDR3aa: CASSPYSDAGELFF
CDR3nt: TGTGCCAGCAGTCCTTACTCAGACGCCGGGGAGCTGTTTTTT

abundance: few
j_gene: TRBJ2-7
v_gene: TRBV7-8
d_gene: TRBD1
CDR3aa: CASSQVDRAKYF
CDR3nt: TGTGCCAGCAGCCAGGTGGACAGGGCCAAGTACTTC

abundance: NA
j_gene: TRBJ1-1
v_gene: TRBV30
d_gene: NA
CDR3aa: CAWSGGRTSEAFF
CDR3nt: TGTGCCTGGAGTGGGGGCAGAACCTCTGAAGCTTTCTTT

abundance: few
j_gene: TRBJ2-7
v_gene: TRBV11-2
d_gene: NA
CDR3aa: CASSRNRDEQYF
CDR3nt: TGTGCCAGCAGCCGGAACAGGGACGAGCAGTACTTC

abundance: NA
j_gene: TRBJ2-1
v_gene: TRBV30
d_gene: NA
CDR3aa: CAWTQDSAYNEQFF
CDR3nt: TGTGCCTGGACACAGGACTCCGCCTACAATGAGCAGTTCTTC

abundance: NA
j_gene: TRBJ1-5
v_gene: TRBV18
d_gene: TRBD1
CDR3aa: CASSPYWTGALNQPQHF
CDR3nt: TGTGCCAGCTCACCTTACTGGACAGGGGCCCTCAATCAGCCCCAGCATTTT

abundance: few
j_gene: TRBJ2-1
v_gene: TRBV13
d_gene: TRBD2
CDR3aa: CASSLGWNRAGPYNEQFF
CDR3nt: TGTGCCAGCAGCTTAGGATGGAATCGAGCGGGGCCCTACAATGAGCAGTTCTTC

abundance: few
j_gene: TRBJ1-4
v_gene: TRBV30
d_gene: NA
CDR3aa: CAWSVPLRSREGNEKLFF
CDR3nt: TGTGCCTGGAGTGTACCCCTGAGAAGTCGGGAGGGTAATGAAAAACTGTTTTTT

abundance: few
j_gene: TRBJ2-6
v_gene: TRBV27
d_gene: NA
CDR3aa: CASRRDGYSGANVLTF
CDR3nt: TGTGCCAGCAGGAGGGACGGGTACTCTGGGGCCAACGTCCTGACTTTC

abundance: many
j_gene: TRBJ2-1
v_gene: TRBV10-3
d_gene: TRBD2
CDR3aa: CAPIPSGRSYNEQFF
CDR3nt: TGTGCCCCCATCCCTAGCGGGAGGTCCTACAATGAGCAGTTCTTC

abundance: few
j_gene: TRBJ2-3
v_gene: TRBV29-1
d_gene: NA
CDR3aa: CSVEAGNTDTQYF
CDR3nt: TGCAGCGTTGAAGCAGGCAACACAGATACGCAGTATTTT

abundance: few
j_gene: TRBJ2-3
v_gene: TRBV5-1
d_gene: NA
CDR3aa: CASSLAGGVTDTQYF
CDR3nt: TGCGCCAGCAGCTTGGCCGGGGGAGTCACAGATACGCAGTATTTT

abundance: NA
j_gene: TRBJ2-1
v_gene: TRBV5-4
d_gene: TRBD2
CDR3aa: CASSSIRASGTGYEQFF
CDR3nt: TGTGCCAGCAGCTCCATAAGGGCTAGCGGGACGGGATATGAGCAGTTCTTC

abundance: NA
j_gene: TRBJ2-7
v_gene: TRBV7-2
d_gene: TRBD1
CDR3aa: CASSLDRGDEQYF
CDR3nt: TGTGCCAGCAGCTTAGACAGGGGAGACGAGCAGTACTTC

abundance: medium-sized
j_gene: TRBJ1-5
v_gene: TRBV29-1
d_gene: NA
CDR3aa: CSVQQENQPQHF
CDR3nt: TGCAGCGTTCAACAAGAGAATCAGCCCCAGCATTTT